This T cell receptor (beta chain) was captured by sequencing in a study of graft-versus-host responses after intestinal transplantation. Turning to the study itself: All recipients were transplanted with multivisceral, liver-intestinal, or isolated intestinal grafts. The study gave all recipients anti-thymocyte globulin induction, then tacrolimus and steroids for two to three years.

As to this clone: Its antigen is not known. Distinct nucleotide sequences in the sample also encode this CDR3.

Germline V gives CDR1 SGHRS, CDR2 YFSETQ. CDR3 length: 13 residues. Trimming removed 2 bases at V and 1 base at J, with 6 bases between. Repertoires were generated with immunoSEQ multiplex PCR, while TCRdb's copy carries only in-frame clones and drops some. This sample yields about 28,000 clones, of which about 80% are seen a single time; approximately 20% belongs to the top ten. Points from the study as a whole: Early after transplant, HvG declines were associated with peak levels of circulating GvH clones.

This specimen consisted of unstimulated CD8+ T cells sorted from spleen or lymph node cells, obtained before intestinal transplant. The chain couples TRBV5-1 to TRBJ1-1; D remains ambiguous. The sequence was obtained from a human donor who received an intestinal transplant. CDR3 bases: TGCGCCAGCAGCTTAGGAGGGAACACTGAAGCTTTCTTT. This codes for CASSLGGNTEAFF.